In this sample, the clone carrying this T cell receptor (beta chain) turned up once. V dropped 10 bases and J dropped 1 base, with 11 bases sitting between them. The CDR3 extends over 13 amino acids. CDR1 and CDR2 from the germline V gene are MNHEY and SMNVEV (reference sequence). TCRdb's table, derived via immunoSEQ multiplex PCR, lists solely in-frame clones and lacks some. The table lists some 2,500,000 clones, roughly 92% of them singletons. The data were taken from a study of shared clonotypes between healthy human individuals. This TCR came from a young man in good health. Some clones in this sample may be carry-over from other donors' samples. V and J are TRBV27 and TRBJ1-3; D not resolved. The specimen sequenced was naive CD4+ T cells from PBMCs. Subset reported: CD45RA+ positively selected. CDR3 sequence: CATRAVSGNTIYF. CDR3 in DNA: TGTGCCACCCGGGCCGTTTCTGGAAACACCATATATTTT.